This TCR beta chain was identified during a study of cytomegalovirus exposure and HLA in healthy donors. The PCR was carried out with 60 Vbeta primers and 13 Jbeta primers. The assay was immunoSEQ multiplex PCR, and TCRdb's table has in-frame clones only and misses some. The data contain roughly 200,000 clones, roughly 73% of them singletons. The germline CDR1 and CDR2 sequences are SGHVS and FNYEAQ. The CDR3 length is 14 residues. Trimming shortened V by 4 bases and J by 3 bases, and 12 bases separated the two germline ends. The TCR was taken from a woman aged 30 to 39 in good health and CMV-seronegative. This sequence joins TRBV7-6 and TRBJ1-2; D ambiguous. The sequenced sample consisted of PBMCs. The CDR3 loop is CASSSRLGDYGYTF. CDR3 bases: TGTGCCAGCAGCTCCAGATTAGGAGACTATGGCTACACCTTC.